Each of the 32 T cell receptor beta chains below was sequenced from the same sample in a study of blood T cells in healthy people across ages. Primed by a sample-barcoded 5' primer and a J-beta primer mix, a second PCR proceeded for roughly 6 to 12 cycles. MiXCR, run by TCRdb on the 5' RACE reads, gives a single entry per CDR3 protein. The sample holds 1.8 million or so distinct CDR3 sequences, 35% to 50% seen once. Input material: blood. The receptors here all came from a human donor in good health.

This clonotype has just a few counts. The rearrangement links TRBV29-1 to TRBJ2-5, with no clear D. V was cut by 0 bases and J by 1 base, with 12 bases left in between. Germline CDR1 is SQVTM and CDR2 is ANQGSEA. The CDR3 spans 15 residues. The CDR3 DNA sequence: TGCAGCGTTGAAGATAAGGGCTCCCCCCAAGAGACCCAGTACTTC. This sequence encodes CSVEDKGSPQETQYF.

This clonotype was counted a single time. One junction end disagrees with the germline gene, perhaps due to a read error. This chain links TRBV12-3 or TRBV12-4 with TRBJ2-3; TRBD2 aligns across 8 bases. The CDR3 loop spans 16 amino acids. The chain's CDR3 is CAGSFYQRGRPDTQYF. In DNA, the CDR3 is TGTGCCGGCAGTTTTTACCAGCGGGGGCGCCCAGATACGCAGTATTTT.

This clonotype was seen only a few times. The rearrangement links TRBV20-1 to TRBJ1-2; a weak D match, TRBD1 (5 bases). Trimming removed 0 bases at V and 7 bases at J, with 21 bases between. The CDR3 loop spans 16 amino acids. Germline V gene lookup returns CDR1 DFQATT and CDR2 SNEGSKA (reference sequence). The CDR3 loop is CSARDLQGASLAGYTF. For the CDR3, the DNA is TGCAGTGCTAGAGATCTCCAGGGTGCGAGTTTGGCTGGCTACACCTTC.

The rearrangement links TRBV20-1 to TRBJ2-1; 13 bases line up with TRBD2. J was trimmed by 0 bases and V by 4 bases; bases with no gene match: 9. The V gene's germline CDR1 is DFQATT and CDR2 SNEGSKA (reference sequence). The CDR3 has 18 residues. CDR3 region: CSAIDGTSGVSSYNEQFF. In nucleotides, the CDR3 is TGCAGTGCTATTGACGGGACTAGCGGGGTGAGCTCCTACAATGAGCAGTTCTTC.

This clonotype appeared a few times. CDR3 DNA sequence: TGCAGCGTAGAATCGACAGCGGACTATGGCTACACCTTC. Amino acid sequence: CSVESTADYGYTF. The chain has TRBV29-1 and TRBJ1-2; the D gene is possibly TRBD1 (5 bases). The ends were cut back, 6 bases at V and 3 bases at J, with 14 bases in the middle. The germline V gene has CDR1 SQVTM and CDR2 ANQGSEA. CDR3 length equals 13 residues.

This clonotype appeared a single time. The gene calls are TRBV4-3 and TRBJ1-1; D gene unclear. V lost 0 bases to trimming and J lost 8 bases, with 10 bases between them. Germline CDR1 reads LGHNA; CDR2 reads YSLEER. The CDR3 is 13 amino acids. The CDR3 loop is CASSQDQATEAFF. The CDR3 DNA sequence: TGCGCCAGCAGCCAAGATCAGGCTACAGAAGCTTTCTTT.

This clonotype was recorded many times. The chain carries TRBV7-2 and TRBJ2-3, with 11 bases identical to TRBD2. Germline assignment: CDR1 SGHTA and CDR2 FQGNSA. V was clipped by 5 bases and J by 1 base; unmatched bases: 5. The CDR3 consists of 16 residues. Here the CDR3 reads CASSHSGGAGTDTQYF. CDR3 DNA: TGTGCCAGCAGCCATAGCGGGGGGGCCGGCACAGATACGCAGTATTTT.

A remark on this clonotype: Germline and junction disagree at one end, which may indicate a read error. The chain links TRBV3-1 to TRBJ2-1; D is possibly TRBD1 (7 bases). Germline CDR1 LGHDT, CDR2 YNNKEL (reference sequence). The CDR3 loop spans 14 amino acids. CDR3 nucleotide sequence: TGTGCCAGCAGGCCTTCAGGGGGGTGGAATGGGCAGTTCTTC. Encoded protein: CASRPSGGWNGQFF.

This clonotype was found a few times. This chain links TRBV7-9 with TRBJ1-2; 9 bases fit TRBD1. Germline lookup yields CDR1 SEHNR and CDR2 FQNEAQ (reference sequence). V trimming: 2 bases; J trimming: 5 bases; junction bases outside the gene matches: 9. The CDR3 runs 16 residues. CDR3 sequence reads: CASSLTWSGTGYGYTF. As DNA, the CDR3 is TGTGCCAGCAGCTTAACGTGGTCGGGGACAGGGTATGGCTACACCTTC. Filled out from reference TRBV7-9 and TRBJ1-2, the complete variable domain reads DTGVSQNPRHKITKRGQNVTFRCDPISEHNRLYWYRQTLGQGPEFLTYFQNEAQLEKSRLLSDRFSAERPKGSFSTLEIQRTEQGDSAMYLCASSLTWSGTGYGYTFGSGTRLTVV.

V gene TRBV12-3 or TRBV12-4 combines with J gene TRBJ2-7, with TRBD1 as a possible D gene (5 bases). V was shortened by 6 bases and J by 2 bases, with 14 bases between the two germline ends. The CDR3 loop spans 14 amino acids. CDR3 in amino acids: CASRRSTDPYEQYF. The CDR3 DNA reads TGTGCCAGCAGACGGTCGACAGACCCCTACGAGCAGTACTTC.

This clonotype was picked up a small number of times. CDR3 in amino acids: CASSPRIDTDTQYF. The CDR3 DNA is TGTGCCAGCAGCCCCCGGATTGACACAGATACGCAGTATTTT. The V gene is TRBV6-5, the J gene TRBJ2-3; D unresolved. Trimming took 6 bases from V and 2 from J, leaving 12 bases between them. The CDR3 has 14 amino acids. Germline CDR1 MNHEY, CDR2 SVGAGI.

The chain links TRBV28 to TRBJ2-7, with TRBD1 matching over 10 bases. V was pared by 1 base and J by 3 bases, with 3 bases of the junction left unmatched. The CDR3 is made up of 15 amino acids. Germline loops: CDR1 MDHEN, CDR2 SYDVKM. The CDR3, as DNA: TGTGCCAGCAGTTTATTTGGGACAGGGGACTACGAGCAGTACTTC. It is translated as CASSLFGTGDYEQYF.

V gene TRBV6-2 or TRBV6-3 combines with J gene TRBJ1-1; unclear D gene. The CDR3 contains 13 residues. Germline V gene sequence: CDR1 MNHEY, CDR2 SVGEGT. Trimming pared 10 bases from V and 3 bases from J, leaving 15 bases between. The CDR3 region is CATHSTVDTEAFF. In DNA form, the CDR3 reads TGTGCCACCCACTCAACAGTGGACACTGAAGCTTTCTTT.

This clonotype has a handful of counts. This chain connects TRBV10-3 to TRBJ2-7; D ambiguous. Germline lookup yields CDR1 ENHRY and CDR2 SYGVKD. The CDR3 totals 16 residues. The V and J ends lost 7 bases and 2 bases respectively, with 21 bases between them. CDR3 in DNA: TGTGCCATCACTCCGGGCCCCAGCGCCGGGCCCTACGAGCAGTACTTC. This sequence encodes CAITPGPSAGPYEQYF.

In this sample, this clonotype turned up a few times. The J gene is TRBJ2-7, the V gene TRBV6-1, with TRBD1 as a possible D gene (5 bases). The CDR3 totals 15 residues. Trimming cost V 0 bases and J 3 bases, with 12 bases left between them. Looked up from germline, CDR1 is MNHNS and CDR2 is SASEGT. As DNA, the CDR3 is TGTGCCAGCAGTGAAGCGAATTCAGGGTTCTACGAGCAGTACTTC. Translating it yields CASSEANSGFYEQYF.

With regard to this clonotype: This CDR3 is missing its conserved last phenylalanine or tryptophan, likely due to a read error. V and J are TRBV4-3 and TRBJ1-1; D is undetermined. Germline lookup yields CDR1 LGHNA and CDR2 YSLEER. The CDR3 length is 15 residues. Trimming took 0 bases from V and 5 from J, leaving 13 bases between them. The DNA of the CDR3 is TGCGCCAGCAGCCAAGAGGGAGCTAGTTGGACTGAAGCTTTCATT. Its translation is CASSQEGASWTEAFI.

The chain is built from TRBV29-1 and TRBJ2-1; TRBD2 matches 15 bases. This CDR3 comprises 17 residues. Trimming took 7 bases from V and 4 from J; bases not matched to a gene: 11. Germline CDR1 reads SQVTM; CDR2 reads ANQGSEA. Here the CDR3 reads CSGAGLAGGAKYNEQFF. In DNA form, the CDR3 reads TGCAGCGGAGCGGGACTAGCGGGGGGCGCAAAATACAATGAGCAGTTCTTC.

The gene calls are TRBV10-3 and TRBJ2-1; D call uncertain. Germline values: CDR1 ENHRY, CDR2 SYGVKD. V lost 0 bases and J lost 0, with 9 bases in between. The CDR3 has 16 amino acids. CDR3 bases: TGTGCCATCAGTGAGTCATTCGTGAGCTCCTACAATGAGCAGTTCTTC. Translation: CAISESFVSSYNEQFF.

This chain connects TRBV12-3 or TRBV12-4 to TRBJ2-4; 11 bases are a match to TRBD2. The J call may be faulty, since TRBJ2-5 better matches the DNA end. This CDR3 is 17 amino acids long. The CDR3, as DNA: TGTGCCAGCAGTTTTAGCGGGGGGGGCAAATCCCAAGAGACCCAGTACTTC. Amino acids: CASSFSGGGKSQETQYF.

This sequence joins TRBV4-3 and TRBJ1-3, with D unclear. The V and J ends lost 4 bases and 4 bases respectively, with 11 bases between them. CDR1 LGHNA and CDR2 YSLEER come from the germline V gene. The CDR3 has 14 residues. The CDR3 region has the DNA TGCGCCAGCAGCCGCAGAGGGCCGGGAAACACCATATATTTT. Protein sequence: CASSRRGPGNTIYF.

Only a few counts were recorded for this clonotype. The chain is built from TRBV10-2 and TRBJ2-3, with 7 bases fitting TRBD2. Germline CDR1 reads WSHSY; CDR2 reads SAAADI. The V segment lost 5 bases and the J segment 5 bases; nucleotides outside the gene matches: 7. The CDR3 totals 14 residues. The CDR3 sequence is CASSRRTSLDTQYF. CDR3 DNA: TGCGCCAGCAGTCGGCGGACTAGTTTAGATACGCAGTATTTT.

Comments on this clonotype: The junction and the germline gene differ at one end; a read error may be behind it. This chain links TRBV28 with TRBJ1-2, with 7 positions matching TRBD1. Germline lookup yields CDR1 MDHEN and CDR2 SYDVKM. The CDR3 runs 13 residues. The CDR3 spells CVSSLGQTYGYTF. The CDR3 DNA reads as TGTGTCAGCAGTCTGGGACAGACCTATGGCTACACCTTC.

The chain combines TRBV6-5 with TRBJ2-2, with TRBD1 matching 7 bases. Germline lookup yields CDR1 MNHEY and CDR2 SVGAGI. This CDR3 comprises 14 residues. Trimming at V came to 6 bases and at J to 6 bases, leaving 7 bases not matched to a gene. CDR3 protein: CASRIFQGAGELFF. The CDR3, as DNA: TGTGCCAGCAGGATTTTCCAGGGGGCCGGGGAGCTGTTTTTT.

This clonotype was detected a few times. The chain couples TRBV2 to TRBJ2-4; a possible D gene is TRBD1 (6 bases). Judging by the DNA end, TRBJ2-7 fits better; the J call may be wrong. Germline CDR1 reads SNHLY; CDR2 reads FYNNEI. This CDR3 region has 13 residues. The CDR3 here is CASSAEGVGEQYF. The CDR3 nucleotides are TGTGCCAGCAGTGCCGAGGGGGTTGGCGAGCAGTACTTC.

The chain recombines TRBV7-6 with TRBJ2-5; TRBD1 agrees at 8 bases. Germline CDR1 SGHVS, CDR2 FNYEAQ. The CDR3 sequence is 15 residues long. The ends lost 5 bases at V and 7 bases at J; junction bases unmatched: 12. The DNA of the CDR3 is TGTGCCAGCAGCCGGAACCCGGGACAGGCCGGGACCCAGTACTTC. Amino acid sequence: CASSRNPGQAGTQYF.

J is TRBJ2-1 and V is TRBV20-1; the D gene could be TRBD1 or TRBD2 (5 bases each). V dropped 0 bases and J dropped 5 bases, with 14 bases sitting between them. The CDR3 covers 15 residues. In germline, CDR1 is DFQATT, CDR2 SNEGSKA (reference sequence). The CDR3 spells CSARDSRTLDNEQFF. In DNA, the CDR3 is TGCAGTGCTAGAGATTCCAGGACACTAGACAATGAGCAGTTCTTC.

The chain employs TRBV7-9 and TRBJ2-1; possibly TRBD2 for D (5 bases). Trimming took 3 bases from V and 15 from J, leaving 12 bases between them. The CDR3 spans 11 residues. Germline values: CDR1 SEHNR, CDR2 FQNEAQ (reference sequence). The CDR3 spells CASSFGAVAFF. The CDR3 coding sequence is TGTGCCAGCAGCTTTGGAGCGGTTGCGTTCTTC.

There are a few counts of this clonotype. The CDR3 loop is CASSLYSRGTGTDTQYF. CDR3 nucleotide sequence: TGTGCCAGCAGCTTATATTCGCGGGGGACGGGCACAGATACGCAGTATTTT. The rearrangement joins TRBV7-2 to TRBJ2-3; 7 nucleotides match TRBD2. This CDR3 spans 17 amino acids. Trimming took 2 bases from V and 1 from J; bases not matched to a gene: 9. The V gene's germline CDR1 is SGHTA and CDR2 FQGNSA.

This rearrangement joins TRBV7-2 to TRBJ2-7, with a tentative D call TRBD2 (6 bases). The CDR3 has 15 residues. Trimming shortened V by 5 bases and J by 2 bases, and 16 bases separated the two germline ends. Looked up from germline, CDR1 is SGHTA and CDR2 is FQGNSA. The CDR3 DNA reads TGTGCCAGCAGCCAGGCCCCCGGCGGGGCCTACGAGCAGTACTTC. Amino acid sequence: CASSQAPGGAYEQYF.

CDR3 DNA: TGTGCCAGCTCCGGGGGACAGGGAATAGACGAGCAGTACTTC. Its protein product is CASSGGQGIDEQYF. The J gene is TRBJ2-7, the V gene TRBV12-3 or TRBV12-4; 9 bases map to TRBD1. V trimming: 8 bases; J trimming: 5 bases; junction bases outside the gene matches: 10. This CDR3 has 14 residues.

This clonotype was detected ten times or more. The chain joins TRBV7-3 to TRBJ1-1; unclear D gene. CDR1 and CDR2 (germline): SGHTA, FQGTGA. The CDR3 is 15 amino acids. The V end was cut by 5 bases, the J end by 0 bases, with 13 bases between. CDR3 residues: CASSQGPALNTEAFF. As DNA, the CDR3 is TGTGCCAGCAGCCAAGGGCCGGCTTTGAACACTGAAGCTTTCTTT.

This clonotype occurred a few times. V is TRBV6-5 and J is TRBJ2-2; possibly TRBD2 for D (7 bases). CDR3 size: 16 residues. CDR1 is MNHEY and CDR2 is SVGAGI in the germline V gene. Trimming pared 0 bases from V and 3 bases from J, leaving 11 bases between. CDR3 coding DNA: TGTGCCAGCAGTTACTCTGGGGGGGCCGACACCGGGGAGCTGTTTTTT. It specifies CASSYSGGADTGELFF.